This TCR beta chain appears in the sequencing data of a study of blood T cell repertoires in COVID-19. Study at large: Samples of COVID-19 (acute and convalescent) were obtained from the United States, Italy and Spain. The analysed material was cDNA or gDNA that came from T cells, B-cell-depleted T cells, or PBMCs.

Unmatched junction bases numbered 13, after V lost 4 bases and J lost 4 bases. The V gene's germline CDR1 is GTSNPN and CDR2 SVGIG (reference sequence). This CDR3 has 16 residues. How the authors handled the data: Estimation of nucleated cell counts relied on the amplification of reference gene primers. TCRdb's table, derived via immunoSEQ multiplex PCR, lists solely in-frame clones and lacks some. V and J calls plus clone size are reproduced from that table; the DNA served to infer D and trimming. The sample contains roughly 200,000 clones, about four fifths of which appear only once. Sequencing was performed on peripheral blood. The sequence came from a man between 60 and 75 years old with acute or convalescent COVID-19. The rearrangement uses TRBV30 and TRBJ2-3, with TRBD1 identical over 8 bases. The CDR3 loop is CAWTRGSRGLADTQYF. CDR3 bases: TGTGCCTGGACCAGAGGCTCCAGGGGGCTGGCAGATACGCAGTATTTT.